The next 4 T cell receptor beta chains were all read from a single sample in a study of T cells in Graves' hyperthyroidism and ophthalmopathy. Amplified TCR beta CDR3 regions came from RNA transcripts. A first-round RT-PCR of the TCR CDR3 used the HTBI primer set. Each CDR3 protein is one row after TCRdb ran MiXCR on the multiplex PCR reads. Here the sample spans more than 500,000 distinct CDR3 sequences, 16% being singletons. Sequenced input: blood. The receptors originated from a woman in her thirties with Graves' ophthalmopathy.

This chain links TRBV29-1 with TRBJ2-1; 8 bases are shared with TRBD2. Germline lookup yields CDR1 SQVTM and CDR2 ANQGSEA. V lost 4 bases, J lost 15 bases, and 17 bases stayed unmatched. The CDR3 extends over 14 amino acids. The CDR3 spells CSVAGSGTLFFPFF. CDR3 coding DNA: TGCAGCGTTGCAGGTAGCGGGACCCTATTCTTTCCGTTCTTC.

This clonotype was counted ten times or more. V usage is TRBV28 and J usage is TRBJ1-5; 8 bases line up with TRBD1. The V segment lost 3 bases and the J segment 1 base; nucleotides outside the gene matches: 2. The CDR3 runs to 15 residues. CDR1 and CDR2 from the germline V gene are MDHEN and SYDVKM. The CDR3 DNA follows: TGTGCCAGCAGTTTGGGACAGGCGAGCAATCAGCCCCAGCATTTT. The encoded protein is CASSLGQASNQPQHF.

This clonotype was observed at least ten times. The chain uses TRBV12-3 or TRBV12-4 and TRBJ1-5, with D maybe TRBD1 (5 bases). CDR3 size: 15 residues. Trimming left V 6 bases short and J 2 bases short, with 14 bases between. DNA of the CDR3: TGTGCCAGCAGGGGGGAAGGGTTCGGCAATCAGCCCCAGCATTTT. This gives the protein CASRGEGFGNQPQHF.

Concerning this clonotype: A much larger clone lies one base from this, so it may be a read error. The chain joins TRBV7-2 to TRBJ1-4; D is unclear. The CDR3 contains 13 residues. Per germline, CDR1 SGHTA and CDR2 FQGNSA. The CDR3 protein is CASSPRLAEKLSF. The CDR3, as DNA: TGTGCCAGCAGCCCAAGATTAGCCGAAAAACTGTCTTTT.